The 9 T cell receptor beta chains listed next were all sequenced from one sample in a study of cytomegalovirus exposure and HLA in healthy donors. Vbeta (60) and Jbeta (13) primers were used in the PCR. Sequencing was performed with immunoSEQ multiplex PCR; in TCRdb, only in-frame clones are kept and a portion is missing. Of 100,000 or so clones listed, 65% to 80% are singletons. The sample comprised PBMCs. These receptors all come from a woman aged 40 to 50 in good health and CMV-seronegative.

V is TRBV29-1 and J is TRBJ2-5; possibly TRBD1 for D (6 bases). The end of the DNA is better explained by TRBJ2-7, so the J call may be wrong. CDR3 length: 11 residues. Germline V gives CDR1 SQVTM, CDR2 ANQGSEA. CDR3 coding DNA: TGCAGCGTCAGGGGCACCTACGAGCAGTACTTC. It codes for CSVRGTYEQYF.

The rearrangement links TRBV19 to TRBJ1-5; tentative D call: TRBD1 (6 bases). CDR1 LNHDA and CDR2 SQIVND come from the germline V gene (reference sequence). Trimming shortened V by 7 bases and J by 1 base, and 14 bases separated the two germline ends. This CDR3 contains 15 residues. The CDR3 protein is CASIKQGTSNQPQHF. The CDR3 DNA reads as TGTGCCAGTATTAAACAGGGAACCAGCAATCAGCCCCAGCATTTT.

For the CDR3, the DNA is TGTGCCAGCAGTGAACGACGGACTAGCGGGGCCCGAGGGAATGAGCAGTTCTTC. This gives the protein CASSERRTSGARGNEQFF. The gene calls are TRBV6-1 and TRBJ2-1; TRBD2 agrees at 12 bases. The CDR3 is made up of 18 amino acids. Germline assignment: CDR1 MNHNS and CDR2 SASEGT. Trimming removed 2 bases from V and 7 bases from J; junction bases left unmatched: 12.

This rearrangement joins TRBV2 to TRBJ2-3, with 14 bases lining up with TRBD2. V trimming: 4 bases; J trimming: 5 bases; junction bases outside the gene matches: 5. The CDR3 is 16 residues long. The germline V gene encodes CDR1 SNHLY and CDR2 FYNNEI. CDR3 sequence reads: CASSVGLAGVGDTQYF. Written as DNA, the CDR3 is TGTGCCAGCAGTGTGGGACTAGCGGGAGTAGGAGATACGCAGTATTTT.

This clone was seen a handful of times. CDR3 coding DNA: TGTGCCAGCAGCCCCGAGGCGGGGTATGGCTACACCTTC. Its protein is CASSPEAGYGYTF. The chain is built from TRBV7-9 and TRBJ1-2; no reliable D call. Germline loops: CDR1 SEHNR, CDR2 FQNEAQ (reference sequence). The CDR3 totals 13 residues. V shed 5 bases and J shed 5 bases, with 12 bases lying between them. The variable domain in full, completed from reference TRBV7-9 and TRBJ1-2, reads DTGVSQNPRHKITKRGQNVTFRCDPISEHNRLYWYRQTLGQGPEFLTYFQNEAQLEKSRLLSDRFSAERPKGSFSTLEIQRTEQGDSAMYLCASSPEAGYGYTFGSGTRLTVV.

The count of this clone is one. The CDR3 protein is CASSGLTSTDTQYF. DNA of the CDR3: TGCGCCAGCAGTGGCCTTACTTCCACAGATACGCAGTATTTT. The rearrangement links TRBV10-1 to TRBJ2-3, with D unresolved. This CDR3 has 14 amino acids. CDR1 and CDR2 from the germline V gene are WNHNN and SYGVQD (reference sequence). The V gene lost 4 bases and the J gene lost 2 bases, with 10 bases spanning the gap.

J is TRBJ1-3 and V is TRBV7-9, with D perhaps matching TRBD1 (6 bases). Trimming cost V 4 bases and J 4 bases, with 14 bases left between them. Germline V gene lookup returns CDR1 SEHNR and CDR2 FQNEAQ (reference sequence). The CDR3 is 15 residues long. In nucleotides, the CDR3 is TGTGCCAGCAGCTCGCTTTCAGGGGACGGAAACACCATATATTTT. Its protein is CASSSLSGDGNTIYF.

CDR3 coding DNA: TGTGCCAGCAGTTTGGGGGCCTCCTATAATTCACCCCTCCACTTT. The encoded protein is CASSLGASYNSPLHF. V gene TRBV6-6 combines with J gene TRBJ1-6, with TRBD1 as a possible D gene (6 bases). V dropped 4 bases and J dropped 0 bases, with 7 bases sitting between them. Germline V gene sequence: CDR1 MNHNY, CDR2 SVGAGI (reference sequence). CDR3 length: 15 residues.

The chain couples TRBV7-7 to TRBJ2-7; D unresolved. This CDR3 is built from 14 residues. V lost 5 bases and J 4 bases, leaving 15 bases between the germline ends. The germline V gene has CDR1 SSHAT and CDR2 FNYEAQ (reference sequence). The CDR3 region has the DNA TGTGCCAGCAGCCACGCCGACAAACCATACGAGCAGTACTTC. Translating gives CASSHADKPYEQYF.